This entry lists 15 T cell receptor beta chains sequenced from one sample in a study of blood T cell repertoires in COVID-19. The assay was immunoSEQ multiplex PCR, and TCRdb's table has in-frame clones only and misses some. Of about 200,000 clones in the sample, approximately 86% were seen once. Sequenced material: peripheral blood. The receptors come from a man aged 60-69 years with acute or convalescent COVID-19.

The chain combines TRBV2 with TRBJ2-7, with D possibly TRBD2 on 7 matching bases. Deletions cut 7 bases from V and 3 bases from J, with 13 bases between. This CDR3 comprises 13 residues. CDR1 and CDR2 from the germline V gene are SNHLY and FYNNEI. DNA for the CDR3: TGTGCCAGCAAGGGGGGGGCTGGCTACGAGCAGTACTTC. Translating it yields CASKGGAGYEQYF.

The DNA of the CDR3 is TGTGCCAGCAGTTACCGTCAGGATAGCAATCAGCCCCAGCATTTT. It specifies CASSYRQDSNQPQHF. The genes are TRBV6-5 and TRBJ1-5; D is unclear. The length of the CDR3 is 15 residues. Germline V gene sequence: CDR1 MNHEY, CDR2 SVGAGI. The V gene lost 2 bases and the J gene lost 0 bases, with 8 bases spanning the gap.

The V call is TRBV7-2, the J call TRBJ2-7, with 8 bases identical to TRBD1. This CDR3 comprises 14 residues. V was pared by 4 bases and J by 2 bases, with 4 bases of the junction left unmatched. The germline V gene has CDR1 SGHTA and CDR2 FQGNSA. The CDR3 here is CASSSPGQAYEQYF. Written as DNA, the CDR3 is TGTGCCAGCAGCTCGCCGGGACAGGCCTACGAGCAGTACTTC. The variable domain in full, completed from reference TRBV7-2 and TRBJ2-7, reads GAGVSQSPSNKVTEKGKDVELRCDPISGHTALYWYRQSLGQGLEFLIYFQGNSAPDKSGLPSDRFSAERTGGSVSTLTIQRTQQEDSAVYLCASSSPGQAYEQYFGPGTRLTVT.

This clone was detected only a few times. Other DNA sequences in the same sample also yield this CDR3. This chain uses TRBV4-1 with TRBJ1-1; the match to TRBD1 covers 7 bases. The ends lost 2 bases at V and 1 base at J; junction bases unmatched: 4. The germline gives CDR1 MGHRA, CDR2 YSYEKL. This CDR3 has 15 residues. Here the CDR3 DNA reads TGCGCCAGCAGCCAAACAGGGGAACGGAACACTGAAGCTTTCTTT. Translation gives CASSQTGERNTEAFF.

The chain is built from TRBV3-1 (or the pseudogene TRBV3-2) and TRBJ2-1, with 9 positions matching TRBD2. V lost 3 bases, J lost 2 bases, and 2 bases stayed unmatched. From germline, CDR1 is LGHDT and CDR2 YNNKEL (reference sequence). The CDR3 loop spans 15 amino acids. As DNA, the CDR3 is TGTGCCAGCAGCCATGCTAGCGGGGCCTACAATGAGCAGTTCTTC. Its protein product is CASSHASGAYNEQFF.

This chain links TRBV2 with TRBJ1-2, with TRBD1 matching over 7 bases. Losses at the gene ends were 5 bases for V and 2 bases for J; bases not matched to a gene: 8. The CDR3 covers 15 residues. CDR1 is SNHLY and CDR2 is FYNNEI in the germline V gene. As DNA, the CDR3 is TGTGCCAGCAGTTTGGTCCCGACAGGGAACTATGGCTACACCTTC. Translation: CASSLVPTGNYGYTF.

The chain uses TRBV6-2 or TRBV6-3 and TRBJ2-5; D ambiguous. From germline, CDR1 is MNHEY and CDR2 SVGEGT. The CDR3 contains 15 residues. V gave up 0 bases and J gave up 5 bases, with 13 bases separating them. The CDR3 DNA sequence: TGTGCCAGCAGTTACTCTCGGGTGGATATGGAGACCCAGTACTTC. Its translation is CASSYSRVDMETQYF.

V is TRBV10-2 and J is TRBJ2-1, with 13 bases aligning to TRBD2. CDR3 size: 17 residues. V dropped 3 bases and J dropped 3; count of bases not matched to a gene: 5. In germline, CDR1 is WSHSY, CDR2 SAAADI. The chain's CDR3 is CASSEFGLAGVYNEQFF. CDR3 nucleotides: TGCGCCAGCAGTGAATTCGGACTAGCGGGGGTCTACAATGAGCAGTTCTTC.

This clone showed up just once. CDR3 sequence (DNA): TGCAGCGTTGTGAGTGGGAGGTATGGCTACACCTTC. Encoded protein: CSVVSGRYGYTF. The chain joins TRBV29-1 to TRBJ1-2; D gene unclear. Per the germline V gene, CDR1 is SQVTM and CDR2 is ANQGSEA. The CDR3 runs 12 residues. The ends were cut back, 4 bases at V and 5 bases at J, with 11 bases in the middle. The full variable domain, its missing parts supplied by reference TRBV29-1 and TRBJ1-2, is SAVISQKPSRDICQRGTSLTIQCQVDSQVTMMFWYRQQPGQSLTLIATANQGSEATYESGFVIDKFPISRPNLTFSTLTVSNMSPEDSSIYLCSVVSGRYGYTFGSGTRLTVV.

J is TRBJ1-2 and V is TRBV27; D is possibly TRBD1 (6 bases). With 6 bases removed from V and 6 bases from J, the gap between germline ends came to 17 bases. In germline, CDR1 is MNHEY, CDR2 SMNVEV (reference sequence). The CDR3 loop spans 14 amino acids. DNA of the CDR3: TGTGCCAGCAGCCGACCGGACAGACGGGATGGCTACACCTTC. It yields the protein CASSRPDRRDGYTF.

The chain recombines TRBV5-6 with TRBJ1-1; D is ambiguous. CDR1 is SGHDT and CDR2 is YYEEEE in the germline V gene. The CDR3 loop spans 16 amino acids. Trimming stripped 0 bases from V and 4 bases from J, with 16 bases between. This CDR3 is CASSLVGGSERTEAFF. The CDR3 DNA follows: TGTGCCAGCAGCTTGGTAGGAGGGAGTGAACGCACTGAAGCTTTCTTT.

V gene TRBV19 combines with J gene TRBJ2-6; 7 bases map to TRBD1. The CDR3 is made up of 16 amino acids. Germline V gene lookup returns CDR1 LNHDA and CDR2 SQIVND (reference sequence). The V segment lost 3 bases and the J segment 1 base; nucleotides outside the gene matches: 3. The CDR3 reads CASSILQGSGANVLTF. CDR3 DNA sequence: TGTGCCAGTAGTATTCTACAGGGGTCTGGGGCCAACGTCCTGACTTTC.

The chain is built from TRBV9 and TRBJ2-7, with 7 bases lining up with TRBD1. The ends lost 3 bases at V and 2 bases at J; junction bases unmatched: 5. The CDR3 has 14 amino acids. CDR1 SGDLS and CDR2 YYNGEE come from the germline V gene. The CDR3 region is CASSGTGPTYEQYF. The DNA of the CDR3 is TGTGCCAGCAGCGGGACAGGTCCGACCTACGAGCAGTACTTC. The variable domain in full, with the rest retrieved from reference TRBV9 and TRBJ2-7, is DSGVTQTPKHLITATGQRVTLRCSPRSGDLSVYWYQQSLDQGLQFLIQYYNGEERAKGNILERFSAQQFPDLHSELNLSSLELGDSALYFCASSGTGPTYEQYFGPGTRLTVT.

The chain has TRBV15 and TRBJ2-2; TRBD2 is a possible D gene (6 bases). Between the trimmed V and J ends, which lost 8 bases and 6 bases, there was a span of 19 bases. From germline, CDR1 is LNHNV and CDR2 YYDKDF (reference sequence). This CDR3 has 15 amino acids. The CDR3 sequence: CATEPGDKDAGELFF. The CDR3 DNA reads TGTGCCACCGAACCGGGAGATAAGGACGCCGGGGAGCTGTTTTTT.

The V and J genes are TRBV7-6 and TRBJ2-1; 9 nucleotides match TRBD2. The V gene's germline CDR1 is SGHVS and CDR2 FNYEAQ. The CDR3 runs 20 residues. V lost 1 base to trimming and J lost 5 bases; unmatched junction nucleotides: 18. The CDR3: CASSLVSRRVGTSSHNEQFF. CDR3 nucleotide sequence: TGTGCCAGCAGCTTAGTATCCCGACGGGTCGGGACTAGCAGCCACAATGAGCAGTTCTTC.